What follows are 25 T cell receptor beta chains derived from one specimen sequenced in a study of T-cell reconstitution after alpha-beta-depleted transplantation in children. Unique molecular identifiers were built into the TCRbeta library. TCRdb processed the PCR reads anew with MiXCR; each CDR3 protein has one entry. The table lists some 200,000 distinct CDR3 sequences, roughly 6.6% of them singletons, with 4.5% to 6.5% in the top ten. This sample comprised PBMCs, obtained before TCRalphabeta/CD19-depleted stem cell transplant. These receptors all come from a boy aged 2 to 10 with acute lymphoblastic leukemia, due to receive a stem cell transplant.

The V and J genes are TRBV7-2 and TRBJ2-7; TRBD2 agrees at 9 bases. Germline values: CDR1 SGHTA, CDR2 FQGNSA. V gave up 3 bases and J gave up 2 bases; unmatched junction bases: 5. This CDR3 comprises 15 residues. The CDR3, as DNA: TGTGCCAGCAGCTTGAGCCGCGGGAGGGCCTACGAGCAGTACTTC. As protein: CASSLSRGRAYEQYF.

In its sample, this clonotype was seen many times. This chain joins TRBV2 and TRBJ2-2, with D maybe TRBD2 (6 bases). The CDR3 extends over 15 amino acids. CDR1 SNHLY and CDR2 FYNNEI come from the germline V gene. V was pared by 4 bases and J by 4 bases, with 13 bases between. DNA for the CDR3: TGTGCCAGCAGTGTCCAGGGAGGAGGCACCGGGGAGCTGTTTTTT. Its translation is CASSVQGGGTGELFF.

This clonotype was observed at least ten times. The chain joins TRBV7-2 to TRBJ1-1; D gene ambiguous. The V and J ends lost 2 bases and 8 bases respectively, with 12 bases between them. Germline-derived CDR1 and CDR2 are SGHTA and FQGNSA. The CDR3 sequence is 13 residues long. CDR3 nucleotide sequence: TGTGCCAGCAGCTTACGATTCCTTGGAGAAGCTTTCTTT. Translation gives CASSLRFLGEAFF. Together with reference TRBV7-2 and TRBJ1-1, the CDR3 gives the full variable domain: GAGVSQSPSNKVTEKGKDVELRCDPISGHTALYWYRQSLGQGLEFLIYFQGNSAPDKSGLPSDRFSAERTGGSVSTLTIQRTQQEDSAVYLCASSLRFLGEAFFGQGTRLTVV.

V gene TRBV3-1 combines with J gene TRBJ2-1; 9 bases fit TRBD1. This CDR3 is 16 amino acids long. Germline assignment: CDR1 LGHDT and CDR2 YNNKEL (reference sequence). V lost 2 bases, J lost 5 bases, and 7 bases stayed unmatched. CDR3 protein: CASSQQGQGQDNEQFF. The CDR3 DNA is TGTGCCAGCAGCCAACAAGGACAGGGGCAAGACAATGAGCAGTTCTTC.

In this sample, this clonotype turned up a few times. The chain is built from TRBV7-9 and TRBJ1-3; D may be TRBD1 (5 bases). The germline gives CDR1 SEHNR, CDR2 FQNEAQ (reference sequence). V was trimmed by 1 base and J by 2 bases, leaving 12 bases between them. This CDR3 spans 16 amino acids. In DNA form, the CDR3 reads TGTGCCAGCAGCTTAGGGTCAGGGAGGACTGGAAACACCATATATTTT. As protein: CASSLGSGRTGNTIYF.

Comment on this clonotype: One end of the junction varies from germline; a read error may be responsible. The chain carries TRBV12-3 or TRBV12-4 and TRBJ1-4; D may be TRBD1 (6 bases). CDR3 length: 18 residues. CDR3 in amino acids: CACSFEADSIATNEKLFF. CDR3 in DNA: TGTGCCTGCAGTTTTGAGGCGGACAGCATTGCAACTAATGAAAAACTGTTTTTT.

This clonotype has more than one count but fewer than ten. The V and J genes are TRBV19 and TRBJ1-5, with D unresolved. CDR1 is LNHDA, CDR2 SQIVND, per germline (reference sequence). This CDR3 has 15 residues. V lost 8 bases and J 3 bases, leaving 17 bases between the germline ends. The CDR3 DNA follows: TGTGCCAGTGTTGGGGAGTGGCAGTTCAATCAGCCCCAGCATTTT. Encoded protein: CASVGEWQFNQPQHF.

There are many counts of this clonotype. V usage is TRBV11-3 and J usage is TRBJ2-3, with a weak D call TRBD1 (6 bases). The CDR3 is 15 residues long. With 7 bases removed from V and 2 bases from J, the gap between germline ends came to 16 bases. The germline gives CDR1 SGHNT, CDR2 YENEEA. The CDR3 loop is CASTQGTHNTDTQYF. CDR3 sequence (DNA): TGTGCCAGCACCCAGGGGACACATAACACAGATACGCAGTATTTT.

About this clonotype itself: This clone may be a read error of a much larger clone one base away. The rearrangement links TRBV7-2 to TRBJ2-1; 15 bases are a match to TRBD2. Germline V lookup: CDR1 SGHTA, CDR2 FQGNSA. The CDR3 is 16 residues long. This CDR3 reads CASSSGLAGGHNGQFF. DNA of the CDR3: TGTGCCAGCAGCTCGGGACTAGCGGGAGGCCACAATGGGCAGTTCTTC.

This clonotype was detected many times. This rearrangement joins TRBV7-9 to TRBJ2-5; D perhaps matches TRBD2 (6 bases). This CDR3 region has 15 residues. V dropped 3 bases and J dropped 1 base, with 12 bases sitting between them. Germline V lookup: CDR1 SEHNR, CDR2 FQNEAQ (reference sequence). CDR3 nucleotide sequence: TGTGCCAGCAGCTTTGGAGGGGCAGTCCAAGAGACCCAGTACTTC. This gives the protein CASSFGGAVQETQYF.

CDR3 nucleotides: TGCGCCAGCAGCCCCCGGGACAGGGAGCCCGCGGGTTATGGCTACACCTTC. It yields the protein CASSPRDREPAGYGYTF. This sequence joins TRBV4-3 and TRBJ1-2, with 9 bases fitting TRBD1. This CDR3 contains 17 residues. The V gene end was trimmed by 4 bases and the J gene end by 5 bases; junction bases not matched to a gene: 14. CDR1 is LGHNA and CDR2 is YSLEER in the germline V gene.

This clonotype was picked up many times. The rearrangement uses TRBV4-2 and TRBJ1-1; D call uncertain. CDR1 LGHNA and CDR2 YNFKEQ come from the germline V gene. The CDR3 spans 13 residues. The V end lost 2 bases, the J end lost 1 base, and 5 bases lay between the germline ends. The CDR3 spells CASSQWKNTEAFF. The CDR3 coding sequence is TGTGCCAGCAGCCAATGGAAGAACACTGAAGCTTTCTTT.

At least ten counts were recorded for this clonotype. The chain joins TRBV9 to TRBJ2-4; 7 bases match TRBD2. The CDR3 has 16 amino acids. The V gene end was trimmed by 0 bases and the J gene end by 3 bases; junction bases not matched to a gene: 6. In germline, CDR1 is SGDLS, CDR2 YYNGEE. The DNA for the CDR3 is TGTGCCAGCAGCGTAGGAGGCGGCGGGAGCAAAAACATTCAGTACTTC. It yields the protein CASSVGGGGSKNIQYF. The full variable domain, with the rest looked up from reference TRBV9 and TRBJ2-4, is DSGVTQTPKHLITATGQRVTLRCSPRSGDLSVYWYQQSLDQGLQFLIQYYNGEERAKGNILERFSAQQFPDLHSELNLSSLELGDSALYFCASSVGGGGSKNIQYFGAGTRLSVL.

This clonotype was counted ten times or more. CDR3 loop: CASSSVTSGPTGELFF. DNA of the CDR3: TGTGCCAGCAGTTCCGTAACTAGCGGCCCCACCGGGGAGCTGTTTTTT. This chain connects TRBV12-3 or TRBV12-4 to TRBJ2-2, with 8 bases aligning to TRBD2. The V segment lost 4 bases and the J segment 4 bases; nucleotides outside the gene matches: 8. The CDR3 has 16 amino acids.

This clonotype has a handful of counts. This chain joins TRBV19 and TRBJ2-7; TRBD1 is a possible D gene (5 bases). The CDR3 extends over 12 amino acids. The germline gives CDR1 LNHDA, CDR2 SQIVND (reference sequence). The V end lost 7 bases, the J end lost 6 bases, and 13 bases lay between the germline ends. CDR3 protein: CASISRAGEQYF. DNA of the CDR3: TGTGCCAGTATAAGCAGGGCTGGCGAGCAGTACTTC.

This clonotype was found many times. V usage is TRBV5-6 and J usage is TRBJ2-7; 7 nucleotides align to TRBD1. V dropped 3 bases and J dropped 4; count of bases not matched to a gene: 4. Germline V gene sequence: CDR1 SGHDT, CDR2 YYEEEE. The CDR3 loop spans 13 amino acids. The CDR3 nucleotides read TGTGCCAGCAGCTACGGACAGGTGTACGAGCAGTACTTC. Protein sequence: CASSYGQVYEQYF.

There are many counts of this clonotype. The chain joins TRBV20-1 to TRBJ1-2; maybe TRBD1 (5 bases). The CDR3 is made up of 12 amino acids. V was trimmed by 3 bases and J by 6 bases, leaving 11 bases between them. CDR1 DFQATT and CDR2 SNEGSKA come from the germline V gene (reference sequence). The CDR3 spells CSARVGTHGYTF. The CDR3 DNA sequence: TGCAGTGCTAGGGTGGGGACTCATGGCTACACCTTC.

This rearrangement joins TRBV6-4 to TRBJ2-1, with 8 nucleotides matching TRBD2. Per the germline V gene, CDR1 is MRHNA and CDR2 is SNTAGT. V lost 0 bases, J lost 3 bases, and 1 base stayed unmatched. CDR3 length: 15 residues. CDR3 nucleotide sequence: TGTGCCAGCAGTGACTCGAGCGGGAGCTACAATGAGCAGTTCTTC. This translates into CASSDSSGSYNEQFF.

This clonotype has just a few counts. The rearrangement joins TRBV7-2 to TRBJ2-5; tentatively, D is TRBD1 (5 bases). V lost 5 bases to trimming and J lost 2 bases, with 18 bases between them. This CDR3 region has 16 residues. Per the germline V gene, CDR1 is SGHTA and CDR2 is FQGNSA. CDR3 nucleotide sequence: TGTGCCAGCAGCGCTACGGGTGGGGCTAGGCAAGAGACCCAGTACTTC. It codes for CASSATGGARQETQYF.

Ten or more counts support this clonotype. CDR3 bases: TGTGCCATCAGTGTGAGTTACGAGCAGTACTTC. This encodes CAISVSYEQYF. The gene calls are TRBV10-3 and TRBJ2-7; D remains ambiguous. This CDR3 contains 11 residues. The germline CDR1 and CDR2 sequences are ENHRY and SYGVKD. V was shortened by 4 bases and J by 4 bases, with 5 bases between the two germline ends.

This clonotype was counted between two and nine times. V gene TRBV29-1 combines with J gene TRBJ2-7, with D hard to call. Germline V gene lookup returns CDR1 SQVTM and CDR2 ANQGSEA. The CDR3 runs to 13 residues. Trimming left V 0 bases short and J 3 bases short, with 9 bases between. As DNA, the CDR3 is TGCAGCGTTGAAGAGGACGGAGACTACGAGCAGTACTTC. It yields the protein CSVEEDGDYEQYF.

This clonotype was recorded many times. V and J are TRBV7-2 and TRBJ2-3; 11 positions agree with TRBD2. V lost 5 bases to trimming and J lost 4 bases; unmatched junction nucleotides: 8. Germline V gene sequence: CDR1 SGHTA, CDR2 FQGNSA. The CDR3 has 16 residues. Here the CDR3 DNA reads TGTGCCAGCAGCGCGAGACTAGCGGGGCTGCCAGATACGCAGTATTTT. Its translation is CASSARLAGLPDTQYF.

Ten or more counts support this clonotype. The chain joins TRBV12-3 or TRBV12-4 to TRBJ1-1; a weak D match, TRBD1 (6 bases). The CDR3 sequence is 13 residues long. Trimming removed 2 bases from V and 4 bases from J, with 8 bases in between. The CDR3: CASSLLGGTEAFF. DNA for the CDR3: TGTGCCAGCAGTTTACTAGGGGGCACTGAAGCTTTCTTT.

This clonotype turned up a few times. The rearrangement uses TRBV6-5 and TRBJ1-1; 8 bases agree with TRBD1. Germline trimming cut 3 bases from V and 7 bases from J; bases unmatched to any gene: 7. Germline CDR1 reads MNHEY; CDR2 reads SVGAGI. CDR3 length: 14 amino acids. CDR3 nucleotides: TGTGCCAGCAGTTATCAGGCAGGGGGCAGTGAAGCTTTCTTT. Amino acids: CASSYQAGGSEAFF.

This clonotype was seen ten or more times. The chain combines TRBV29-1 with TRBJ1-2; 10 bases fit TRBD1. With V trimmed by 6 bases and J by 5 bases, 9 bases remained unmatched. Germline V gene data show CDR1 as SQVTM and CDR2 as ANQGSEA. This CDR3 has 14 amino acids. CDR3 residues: CSVTGTGVGYGYTF. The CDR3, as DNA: TGCAGCGTCACCGGGACAGGGGTTGGTTATGGCTACACCTTC.